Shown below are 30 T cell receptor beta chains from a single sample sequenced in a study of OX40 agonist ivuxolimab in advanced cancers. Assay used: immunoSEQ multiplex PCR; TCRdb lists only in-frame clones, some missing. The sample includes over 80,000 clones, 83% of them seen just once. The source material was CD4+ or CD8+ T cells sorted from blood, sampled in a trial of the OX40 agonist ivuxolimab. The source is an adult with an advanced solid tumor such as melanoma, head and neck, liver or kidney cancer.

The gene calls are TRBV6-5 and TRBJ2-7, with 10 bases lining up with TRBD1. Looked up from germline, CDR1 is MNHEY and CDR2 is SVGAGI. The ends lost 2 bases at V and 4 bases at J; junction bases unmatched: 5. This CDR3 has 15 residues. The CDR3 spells CASSYEGTGVYEQYF. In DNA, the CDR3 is TGTGCCAGCAGTTACGAGGGGACAGGGGTATACGAGCAGTACTTC.

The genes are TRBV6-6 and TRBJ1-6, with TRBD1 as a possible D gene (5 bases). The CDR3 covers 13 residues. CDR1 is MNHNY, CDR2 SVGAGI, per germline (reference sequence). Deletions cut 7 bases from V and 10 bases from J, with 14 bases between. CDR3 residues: CASTQAKGSPLHF. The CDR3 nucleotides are TGTGCCAGCACACAGGCCAAGGGATCACCCCTCCACTTT.

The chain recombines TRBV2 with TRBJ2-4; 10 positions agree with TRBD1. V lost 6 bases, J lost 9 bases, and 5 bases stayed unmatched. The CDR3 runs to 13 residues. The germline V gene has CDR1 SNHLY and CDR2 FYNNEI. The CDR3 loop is CASRGTGEGIQYF. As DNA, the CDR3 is TGTGCCAGCAGAGGGACAGGGGAGGGCATTCAGTACTTC.

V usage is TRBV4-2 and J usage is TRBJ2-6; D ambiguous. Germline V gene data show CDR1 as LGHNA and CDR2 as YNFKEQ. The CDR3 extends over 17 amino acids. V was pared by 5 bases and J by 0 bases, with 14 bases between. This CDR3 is CASSEYSGFSGANVLTF. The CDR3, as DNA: TGTGCCAGCAGCGAGTACTCCGGGTTCTCTGGGGCCAACGTCCTGACTTTC.

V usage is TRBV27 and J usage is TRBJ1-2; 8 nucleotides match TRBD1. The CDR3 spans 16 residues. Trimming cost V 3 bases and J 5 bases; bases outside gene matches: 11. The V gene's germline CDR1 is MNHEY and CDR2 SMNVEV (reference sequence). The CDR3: CASSFHGQGDGYGYTF. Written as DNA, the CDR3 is TGTGCCAGCAGTTTCCACGGACAGGGTGATGGGTATGGCTACACCTTC.

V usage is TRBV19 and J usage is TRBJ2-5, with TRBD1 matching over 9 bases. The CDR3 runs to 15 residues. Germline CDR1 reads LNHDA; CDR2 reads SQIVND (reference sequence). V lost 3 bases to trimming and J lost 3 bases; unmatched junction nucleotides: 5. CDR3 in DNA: TGTGCCAGTAGTATCCTAGGACAGGGGAAAGAGACCCAGTACTTC. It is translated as CASSILGQGKETQYF.

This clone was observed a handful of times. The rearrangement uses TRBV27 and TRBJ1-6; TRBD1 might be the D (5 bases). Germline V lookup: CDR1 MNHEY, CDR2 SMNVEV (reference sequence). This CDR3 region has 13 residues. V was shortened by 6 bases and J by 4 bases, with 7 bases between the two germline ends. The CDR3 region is CASSQGYNSPLHF. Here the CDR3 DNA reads TGTGCCAGCAGCCAGGGTTATAATTCACCCCTCCACTTT.

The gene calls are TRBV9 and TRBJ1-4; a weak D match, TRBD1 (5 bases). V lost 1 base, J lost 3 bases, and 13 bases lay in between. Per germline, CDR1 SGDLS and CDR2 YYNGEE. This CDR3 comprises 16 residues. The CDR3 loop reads CASSVSGTPSNEKLFF. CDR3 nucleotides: TGTGCCAGCAGCGTATCCGGGACCCCATCTAATGAAAAACTGTTTTTT.

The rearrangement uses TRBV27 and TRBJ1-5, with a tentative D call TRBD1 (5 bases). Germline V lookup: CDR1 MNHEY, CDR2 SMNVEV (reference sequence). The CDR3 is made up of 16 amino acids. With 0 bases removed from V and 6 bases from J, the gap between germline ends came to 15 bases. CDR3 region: CASSLSGTSQGQPQHF. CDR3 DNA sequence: TGTGCCAGCAGTTTATCCGGGACTTCCCAGGGTCAGCCCCAGCATTTT.

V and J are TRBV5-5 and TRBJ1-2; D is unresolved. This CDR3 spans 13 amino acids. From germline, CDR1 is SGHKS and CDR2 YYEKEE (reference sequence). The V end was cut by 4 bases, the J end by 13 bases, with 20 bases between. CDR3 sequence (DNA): TGTGCCAGCAGCGGAAGCTCTGGGTCAGCCTCCACCTTC. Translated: CASSGSSGSASTF.

CDR3 amino acids: CATRYTGELFF. CDR3 DNA: TGTGCCACCAGATACACCGGGGAGCTGTTTTTT. The chain has TRBV7-8 and TRBJ2-2; no definite D call. In germline, CDR1 is SGHVS, CDR2 FQNEAQ. The CDR3 is made up of 11 amino acids. Trimming cost V 10 bases and J 3 bases, with 6 bases left between them.

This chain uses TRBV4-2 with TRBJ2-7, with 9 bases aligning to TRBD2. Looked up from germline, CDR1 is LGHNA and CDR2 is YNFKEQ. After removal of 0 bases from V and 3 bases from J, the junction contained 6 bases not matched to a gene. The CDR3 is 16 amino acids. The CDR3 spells CASSQEVAGALYEQYF. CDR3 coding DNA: TGTGCCAGCAGCCAAGAGGTAGCGGGGGCCCTCTACGAGCAGTACTTC.

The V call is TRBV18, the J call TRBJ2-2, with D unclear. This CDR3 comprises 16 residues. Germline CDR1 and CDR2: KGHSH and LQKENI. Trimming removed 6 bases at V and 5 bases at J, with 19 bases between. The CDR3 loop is CASSQRGSFSTGELFF. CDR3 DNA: TGTGCCAGCTCCCAAAGAGGCTCATTTTCGACCGGGGAGCTGTTTTTT.

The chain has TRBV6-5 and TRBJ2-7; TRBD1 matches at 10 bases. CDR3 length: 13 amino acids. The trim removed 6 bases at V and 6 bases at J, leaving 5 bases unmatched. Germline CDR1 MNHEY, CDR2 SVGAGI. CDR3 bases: TGTGCCAGCAGCCCCGGGACAGGGGTCGAGCAGTACTTC. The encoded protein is CASSPGTGVEQYF.

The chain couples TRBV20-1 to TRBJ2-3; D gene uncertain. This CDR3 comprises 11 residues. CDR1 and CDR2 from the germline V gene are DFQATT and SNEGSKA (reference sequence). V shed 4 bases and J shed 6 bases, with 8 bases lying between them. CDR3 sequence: CSANIMDTQYF. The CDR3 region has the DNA TGCAGTGCTAATATAATGGATACGCAGTATTTT.

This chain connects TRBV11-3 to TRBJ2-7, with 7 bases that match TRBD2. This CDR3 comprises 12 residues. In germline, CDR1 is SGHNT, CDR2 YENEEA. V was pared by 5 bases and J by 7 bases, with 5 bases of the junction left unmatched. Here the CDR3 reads CASSPPGGEQYF. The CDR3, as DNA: TGTGCCAGCAGCCCTCCCGGGGGGGAGCAGTACTTC.

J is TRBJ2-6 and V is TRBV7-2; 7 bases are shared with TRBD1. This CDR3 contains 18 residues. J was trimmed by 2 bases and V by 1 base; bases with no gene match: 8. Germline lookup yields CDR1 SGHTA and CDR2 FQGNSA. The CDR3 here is CASSLGQGSGAGANVLTF. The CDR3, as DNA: TGTGCCAGCAGCTTAGGACAGGGATCAGGTGCTGGGGCCAACGTCCTGACTTTC.

As DNA, the CDR3 is TGTGCCAGCAGCTCCGCAGGGAATGAGCAGTTCTTC. It encodes CASSSAGNEQFF. The chain links TRBV7-2 to TRBJ2-1, with D possibly matching TRBD1 (5 bases). V gave up 4 bases and J gave up 7 bases, with 8 bases separating them. From germline, CDR1 is SGHTA and CDR2 FQGNSA. The CDR3 contains 12 residues.

The CDR3 coding sequence is TGTGCCAGCAGCGGACGGGACAGGGCATGTGAGCAGTTCTTC. Its translation is CASSGRDRACEQFF. The rearrangement links TRBV7-7 to TRBJ2-1, with 9 positions matching TRBD1. This CDR3 has 14 amino acids. The V gene end was trimmed by 5 bases and the J gene end by 9 bases; junction bases not matched to a gene: 8. Germline CDR1 is SSHAT and CDR2 is FNYEAQ (reference sequence).

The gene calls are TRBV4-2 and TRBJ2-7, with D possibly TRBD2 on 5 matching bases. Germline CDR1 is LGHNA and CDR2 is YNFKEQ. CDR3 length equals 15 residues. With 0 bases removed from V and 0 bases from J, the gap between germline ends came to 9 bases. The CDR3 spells CASSQELASSYEQYF. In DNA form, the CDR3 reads TGTGCCAGCAGCCAAGAGCTAGCCAGCTCCTACGAGCAGTACTTC.

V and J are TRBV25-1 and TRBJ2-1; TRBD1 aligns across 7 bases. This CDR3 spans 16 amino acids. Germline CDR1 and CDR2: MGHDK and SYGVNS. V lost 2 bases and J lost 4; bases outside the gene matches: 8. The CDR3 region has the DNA TGTGCCAGCAGTGAAGGAGAGGGGGCGTCGTACAATGAGCAGTTCTTC. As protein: CASSEGEGASYNEQFF.

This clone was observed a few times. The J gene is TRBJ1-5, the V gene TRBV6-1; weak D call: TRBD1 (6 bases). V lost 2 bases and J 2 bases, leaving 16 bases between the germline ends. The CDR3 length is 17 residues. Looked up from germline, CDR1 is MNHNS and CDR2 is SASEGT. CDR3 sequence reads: CASSEQSLGGGNQPQHF. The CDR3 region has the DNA TGTGCCAGCAGTGAACAATCCCTGGGGGGCGGCAATCAGCCCCAGCATTTT.

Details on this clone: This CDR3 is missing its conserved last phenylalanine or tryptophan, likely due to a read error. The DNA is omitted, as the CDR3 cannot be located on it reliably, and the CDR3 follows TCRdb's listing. CDR3 sequence reads: CASSVPSGE. The chain employs TRBV10-1 and TRBJ2-3; TRBD2, as called in the table, went unchecked against the DNA. The CDR3 region is 9 residues in length, termini included. CDR1 and CDR2 from the germline V gene are WNHNN and SYGVQD (reference sequence).

The CDR3 sequence is CASSLWGGRGYTF. CDR3 sequence (DNA): TGTGCCAGCAGCTTGTGGGGGGGCAGAGGCTACACCTTC. V and J are TRBV5-4 and TRBJ1-2; weak D call: TRBD1 (6 bases). The CDR3 runs to 13 residues. Germline-derived CDR1 and CDR2 are SGHNT and YYREEE (reference sequence). Trimming left V 1 base short and J 8 bases short, with 12 bases between.

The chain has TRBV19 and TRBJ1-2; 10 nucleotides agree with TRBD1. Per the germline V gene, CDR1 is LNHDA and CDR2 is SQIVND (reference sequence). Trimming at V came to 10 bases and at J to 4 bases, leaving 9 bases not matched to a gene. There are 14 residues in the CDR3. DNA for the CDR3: TGTGCCAACCGGGACAGGGGTCGGATCTATGGCTACACCTTC. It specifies CANRDRGRIYGYTF.

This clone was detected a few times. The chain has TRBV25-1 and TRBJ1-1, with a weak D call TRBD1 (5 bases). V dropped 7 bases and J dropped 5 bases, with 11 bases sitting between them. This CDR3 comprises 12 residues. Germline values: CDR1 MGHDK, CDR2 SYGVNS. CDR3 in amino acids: CASITGGTEAFF. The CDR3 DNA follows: TGTGCCAGCATTACGGGGGGGACTGAAGCTTTCTTT. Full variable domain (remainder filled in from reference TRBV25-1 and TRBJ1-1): EADIYQTPRYLVIGTGKKITLECSQTMGHDKMYWYQQDPGMELHLIHYSYGVNSTEKGDLSSESTVSRIRTEHFPLTLESARPSHTSQYLCASITGGTEAFFGQGTRLTVV.

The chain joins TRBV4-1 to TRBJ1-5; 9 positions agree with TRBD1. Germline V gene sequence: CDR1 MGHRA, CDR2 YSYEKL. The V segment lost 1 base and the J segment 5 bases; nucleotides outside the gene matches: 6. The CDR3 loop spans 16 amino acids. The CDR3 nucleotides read TGCGCCAGCAGCCAAGTTAACACAGGGGGCCATCAGCCCCAGCATTTT. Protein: CASSQVNTGGHQPQHF.

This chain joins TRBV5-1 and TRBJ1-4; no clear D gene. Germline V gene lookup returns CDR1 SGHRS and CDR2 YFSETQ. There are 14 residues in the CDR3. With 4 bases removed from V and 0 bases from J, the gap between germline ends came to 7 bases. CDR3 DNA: TGCGCCAGCAGCCCACAGACAACTAATGAAAAACTGTTTTTT. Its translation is CASSPQTTNEKLFF.

CDR3 coding DNA: TGTGCCAGCAGAGCCGGGGGGGGCAATCAGCCCCAGCATTTT. This gives the protein CASRAGGGNQPQHF. The V gene is TRBV7-2, the J gene TRBJ1-5, with a weak D call TRBD1 (5 bases). V was cut by 6 bases and J by 2 bases, with 11 bases left in between. The CDR3 spans 14 residues. CDR1 SGHTA and CDR2 FQGNSA come from the germline V gene.

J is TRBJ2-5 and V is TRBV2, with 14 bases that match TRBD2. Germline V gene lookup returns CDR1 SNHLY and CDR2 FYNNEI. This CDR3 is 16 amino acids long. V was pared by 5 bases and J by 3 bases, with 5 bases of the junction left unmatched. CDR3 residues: CASSSGTSGGKETQYF. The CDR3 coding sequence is TGTGCCAGCAGTTCCGGGACTAGCGGGGGAAAAGAGACCCAGTACTTC.